This T cell receptor beta chain was sequenced for a study of T cell responses to AZD1222 COVID-19 vaccine. Notes on this clone: Its matching antigen is unknown.

Generated by immunoSEQ multiplex PCR, the TCRdb table keeps only in-frame clones and is missing some. The sample records about 99,000 clones, just over 90% being singletons. The CDR3 is 16 residues long. V was clipped by 4 bases and J by 1 base, with 16 bases between them. In germline, CDR1 is LGHDT, CDR2 YNNKEL (reference sequence). Points from the study as a whole: White British donors predominated, females outnumbered males, and clonal diversity was possibly underestimated.

The TCR sequence derives from an adult in good health. The chain recombines TRBV3-1 (or the pseudogene TRBV3-2) with TRBJ1-1; no clear D. This material consisted of peripheral blood, taken on day 0 of AZD1222 vaccination. CDR3 region: CASSPRGRTGNTEAFF. The DNA of the CDR3 is TGTGCCAGCAGCCCTAGAGGAAGGACCGGGAACACTGAAGCTTTCTTT.